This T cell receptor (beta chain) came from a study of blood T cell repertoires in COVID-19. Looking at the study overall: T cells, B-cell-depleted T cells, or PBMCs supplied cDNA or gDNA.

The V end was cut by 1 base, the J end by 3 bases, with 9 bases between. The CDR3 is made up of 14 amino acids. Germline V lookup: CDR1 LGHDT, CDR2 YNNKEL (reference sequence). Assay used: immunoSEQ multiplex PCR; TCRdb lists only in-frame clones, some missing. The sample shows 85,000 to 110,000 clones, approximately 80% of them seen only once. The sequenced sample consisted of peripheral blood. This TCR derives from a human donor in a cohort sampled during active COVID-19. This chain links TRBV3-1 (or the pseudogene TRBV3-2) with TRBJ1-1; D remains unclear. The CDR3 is CASSQAPEHTEAFF. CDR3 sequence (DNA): TGTGCCAGCAGCCAAGCGCCAGAACACACTGAAGCTTTCTTT.